Shown below are 23 T cell receptor beta chains from a single sample sequenced in a study of shared clonotypes between healthy human individuals. Measured with immunoSEQ multiplex PCR; TCRdb has only the in-frame clones, and not every one. The sample contains over a million clones, about 80% of which appear only once. The source material was memory CD4+ T cells from PBMCs. This sample's subset: CD45RA-negative fraction. The receptors come from a man aged 18 to 30 in good health. Some clones in this sample may be carry-over from other donors' samples.

The rearrangement links TRBV7-2 to TRBJ1-1; maybe TRBD1 (6 bases). Trimming took 4 bases from V and 3 from J, leaving 12 bases between them. The CDR3 totals 14 residues. Germline lookup yields CDR1 SGHTA and CDR2 FQGNSA. This chain's CDR3 is CASSSLRGYTEAFF. Written as DNA, the CDR3 is TGTGCCAGCAGCTCCCTCAGGGGATACACTGAAGCTTTCTTT.

CDR3 bases: TGTGCCATCTCGCGCAGGGATGGTGAAAAACTGTTTTTT. It yields the protein CAISRRDGEKLFF. This rearrangement joins TRBV10-3 to TRBJ1-4; a possible D gene is TRBD1 (5 bases). V shed 8 bases and J shed 7 bases, with 14 bases lying between them. The CDR3 extends over 13 amino acids. CDR1 and CDR2 from the germline V gene are ENHRY and SYGVKD.

Remarks on this clone: The same CDR3 is also encoded by other DNA sequences in this sample. The CDR3, as DNA: TGTGCCTGGAGTGTAAGTGGTACAGGCAATCAGCCCCAGCATTTT. Protein sequence: CAWSVSGTGNQPQHF. The chain combines TRBV30 with TRBJ1-5, with no clear D. The germline V gene encodes CDR1 GTSNPN and CDR2 SVGIG (reference sequence). CDR3 length: 15 amino acids. Trimming removed 0 bases from V and 2 bases from J, with 11 bases in between.

As for this clone: This sample includes further DNA sequences coding for the same CDR3. The chain is built from TRBV7-2 and TRBJ2-7, with 9 bases that match TRBD2. V shed 5 bases, J shed 4 bases, and the junction held 6 bases outside the gene matches. Looked up from germline, CDR1 is SGHTA and CDR2 is FQGNSA. The CDR3 spans 14 residues. The CDR3 nucleotides are TGTGCCAGCAGCAAGGGACTAGCCGTTTACGAGCAGTACTTC. This gives the protein CASSKGLAVYEQYF.

Regarding this clone: A far larger clone differs by one base, so this is likely a read error. CDR3 sequence reads: CASSLDRKETQYF. The CDR3 DNA reads as TGTGCCAGCAGCTTAGACAGAAAAGAGACCCAGTACTTC. The rearrangement links TRBV7-8 to TRBJ2-5; D not resolved. The germline V and J ends were trimmed by 1 base and 3 bases, with 6 bases remaining between them. The germline gives CDR1 SGHVS, CDR2 FQNEAQ. The CDR3 is 13 residues long.

This chain connects TRBV7-3 to TRBJ1-1; TRBD1 matches at 9 bases. J lost 6 bases, V lost 0 bases, and 14 bases had no gene match. This CDR3 is 18 amino acids long. The germline V gene has CDR1 SGHTA and CDR2 FQGTGA. The CDR3 spells CASSLTGTGPLMAPEAFF. The CDR3 bases are TGTGCCAGCAGCTTAACAGGGACAGGGCCGCTCATGGCCCCTGAAGCTTTCTTT.

This clone is a singleton in its sample. This sequence joins TRBV7-2 and TRBJ2-7, with 10 bases fitting TRBD2. J was trimmed by 6 bases and V by 3 bases; bases with no gene match: 5. CDR3 length: 14 amino acids. Germline V CDR1 and CDR2: SGHTA, FQGNSA. In nucleotides, the CDR3 is TGTGCCAGCAGCTTTTCCACTAGCGGGGTCGAGCAGTACTTC. It encodes CASSFSTSGVEQYF.

The chain uses TRBV6-1 and TRBJ2-7; 11 bases align to TRBD2. Germline V gene lookup returns CDR1 MNHNS and CDR2 SASEGT. This CDR3 region has 15 residues. V gave up 3 bases and J gave up 2 bases; unmatched junction bases: 3. CDR3 residues: CASSEASGRTYEQYF. For the CDR3, the DNA is TGTGCCAGCAGTGAGGCTAGCGGGAGGACCTACGAGCAGTACTTC.

The rearrangement links TRBV28 to TRBJ1-4, with D hard to call. This CDR3 has 13 amino acids. The V end was cut by 1 base, the J end by 8 bases, with 8 bases between. From germline, CDR1 is MDHEN and CDR2 SYDVKM. This chain's CDR3 is CASSLLGPEKLFF. The DNA of the CDR3 is TGTGCCAGCAGTTTATTGGGCCCCGAAAAACTGTTTTTT.

The gene calls are TRBV7-3 and TRBJ1-3; D is unclear. The CDR3 extends over 16 amino acids. In germline, CDR1 is SGHTA, CDR2 FQGTGA. Trimming took 1 base from V and 0 from J, leaving 10 bases between them. CDR3 residues: CASSLKPGLSGNTIYF. DNA of the CDR3: TGTGCCAGCAGCTTAAAGCCAGGCCTCTCTGGAAACACCATATATTTT.

The rearrangement links TRBV7-9 to TRBJ1-4, with 7 bases lining up with TRBD1. This CDR3 is 15 amino acids long. In germline, CDR1 is SEHNR, CDR2 FQNEAQ (reference sequence). J lost 7 bases, V lost 5 bases, and 10 bases had no gene match. CDR3 nucleotides: TGTGCCAGCAGCCCAGGACAGGCGCTAGGTGAAAAACTGTTTTTT. Amino acids: CASSPGQALGEKLFF.

The CDR3 protein is CSVAITNEKLFF. The CDR3 DNA reads TGCAGCGTTGCTATAACTAATGAAAAACTGTTTTTT. J is TRBJ1-4 and V is TRBV29-1; D is ambiguous. Trimming took off 4 bases at V and 1 base at J, with 4 bases between the two ends. The CDR3 spans 12 residues. Germline V gene sequence: CDR1 SQVTM, CDR2 ANQGSEA.

The V call is TRBV5-1, the J call TRBJ2-3; weak D call: TRBD2 (5 bases). Germline CDR1 reads SGHRS; CDR2 reads YFSETQ. The ends were cut back, 0 bases at V and 2 bases at J, with 7 bases in the middle. The CDR3 has 14 amino acids. The DNA for the CDR3 is TGCGCCAGCAGCTTGGGAGGGTACACAGATACGCAGTATTTT. Its protein is CASSLGGYTDTQYF.

The chain combines TRBV27 with TRBJ2-2; perhaps TRBD2 as D (6 bases). Per the germline V gene, CDR1 is MNHEY and CDR2 is SMNVEV (reference sequence). The CDR3 has 16 residues. Trimming cost V 3 bases and J 4 bases, with 15 bases left between them. In DNA form, the CDR3 reads TGTGCCAGCAGTTTTACGGGAGTCGGTGTCACCGGGGAGCTGTTTTTT. This codes for CASSFTGVGVTGELFF.

The chain couples TRBV6-5 to TRBJ2-7, with 7 bases lining up with TRBD1. V lost 5 bases, J lost 6 bases, and 13 bases stayed unmatched. The CDR3 sequence is 15 residues long. Germline CDR1 is MNHEY and CDR2 is SVGAGI. The CDR3 nucleotides read TGTGCCAGCAGTCAGGAGAGACAGGGAAGAAGCGAGCAGTACTTC. It codes for CASSQERQGRSEQYF.

The chain couples TRBV27 to TRBJ1-6; the D gene is possibly TRBD1 (6 bases). Germline CDR1 MNHEY, CDR2 SMNVEV (reference sequence). This CDR3 comprises 14 residues. The germline V and J ends were trimmed by 2 bases and 6 bases, with 8 bases remaining between them. The CDR3 reads CASSLDRTNSPLHF. The CDR3 coding sequence is TGTGCCAGCAGTTTAGACAGGACTAATTCACCCCTCCACTTT.

In the case of this clone: Other DNA sequences in this specimen translate into the identical CDR3. This chain joins TRBV9 and TRBJ2-5; TRBD1 agrees at 7 bases. V was clipped by 0 bases and J by 4 bases; unmatched bases: 9. CDR1 and CDR2 from the germline V gene are SGDLS and YYNGEE. This CDR3 has 16 residues. In nucleotides, the CDR3 is TGTGCCAGCAGCGTAGCCCCCTCGGCAGGGGGAGAGACCCAGTACTTC. It specifies CASSVAPSAGGETQYF.

The rearrangement joins TRBV15 to TRBJ2-7; 9 bases agree with TRBD2. The J segment lost 2 bases and the V segment lost 0 bases, leaving 14 bases of the junction unmatched. Germline lookup yields CDR1 LNHNV and CDR2 YYDKDF (reference sequence). This CDR3 comprises 19 residues. CDR3 nucleotides: TGTGCCACCAGCAGAGATCGGGCTAGCGGGAACCACCGGGCCTACGAGCAGTACTTC. The encoded protein is CATSRDRASGNHRAYEQYF.

V usage is TRBV4-2 and J usage is TRBJ2-3, with D perhaps assigned TRBD1 or TRBD2 (5 bases each). Per the germline V gene, CDR1 is LGHNA and CDR2 is YNFKEQ. This CDR3 spans 18 amino acids. V lost 1 base, J lost 2 bases, and 19 bases lay in between. The DNA for the CDR3 is TGTGCCAGCAGCCAAGGCAGTGGTTCTGGGGGAACCACAGATACGCAGTATTTT. Translated, it gives CASSQGSGSGGTTDTQYF.

The V gene is TRBV28, the J gene TRBJ1-2, with a possible D match to TRBD1 (5 bases). Per germline, CDR1 MDHEN and CDR2 SYDVKM. This CDR3 spans 11 amino acids. V dropped 5 bases and J dropped 11 bases, with 12 bases sitting between them. The CDR3 nucleotides read TGTGCCAGCAGTAGATGGGGGAAATACACCTTC. Translation: CASSRWGKYTF.

J is TRBJ2-7 and V is TRBV30, with a tentative D call TRBD2 (5 bases). With 3 bases removed from V and 4 bases from J, the gap between germline ends came to 13 bases. From germline, CDR1 is GTSNPN and CDR2 SVGIG (reference sequence). The CDR3 is 13 residues long. CDR3 sequence reads: CAWSRGSLYEQYF. CDR3 DNA: TGTGCCTGGAGCCGGGGATCCCTTTACGAGCAGTACTTC.

With regard to this clone: A read error is the likely source, as a far larger clone sits one nucleotide away. The sample carries other DNA sequences with the same CDR3. The genes are TRBV30 and TRBJ2-1, with D perhaps matching TRBD2 (6 bases). The CDR3 consists of 14 residues. V lost 2 bases, J lost 8 bases, and 16 bases lay in between. The V gene's germline CDR1 is GTSNPN and CDR2 SVGIG (reference sequence). The CDR3 nucleotides read TGTGCCTGGAGTAGGGGACTGGCGGTCGATGAGCAGTTCTTC. This sequence encodes CAWSRGLAVDEQFF.

CDR3 bases: TGCGCCAGCAGCCCTAAGCGGGAAAACACCGGGGAGCTGTTTTTT. This translates into CASSPKRENTGELFF. The genes are TRBV5-1 and TRBJ2-2; 7 nucleotides agree with TRBD2. The V segment lost 4 bases and the J segment 2 bases; nucleotides outside the gene matches: 5. The CDR3 loop spans 15 amino acids. From germline, CDR1 is SGHRS and CDR2 YFSETQ.